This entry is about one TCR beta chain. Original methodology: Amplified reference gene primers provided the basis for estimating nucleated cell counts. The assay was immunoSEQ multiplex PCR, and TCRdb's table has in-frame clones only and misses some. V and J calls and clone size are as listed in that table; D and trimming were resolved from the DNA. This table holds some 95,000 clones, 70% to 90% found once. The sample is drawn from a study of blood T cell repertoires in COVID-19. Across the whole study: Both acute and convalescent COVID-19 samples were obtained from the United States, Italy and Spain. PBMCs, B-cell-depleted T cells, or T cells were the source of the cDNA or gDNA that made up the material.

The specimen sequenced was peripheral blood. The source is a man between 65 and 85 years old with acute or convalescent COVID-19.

The CDR3 DNA reads as TGTGCCAGCAGCTTAGTGGTGGTTAGCTCGTTTAACACCGGGGAGCTGTTTTTT. This encodes CASSLVVVSSFNTGELFF. V usage is TRBV7-8 and J usage is TRBJ2-2; the D is unclear. Trimming removed 1 base from V and 2 bases from J, with 17 bases in between. CDR1 and CDR2 from the germline V gene are SGHVS and FQNEAQ. The CDR3 contains 18 residues.